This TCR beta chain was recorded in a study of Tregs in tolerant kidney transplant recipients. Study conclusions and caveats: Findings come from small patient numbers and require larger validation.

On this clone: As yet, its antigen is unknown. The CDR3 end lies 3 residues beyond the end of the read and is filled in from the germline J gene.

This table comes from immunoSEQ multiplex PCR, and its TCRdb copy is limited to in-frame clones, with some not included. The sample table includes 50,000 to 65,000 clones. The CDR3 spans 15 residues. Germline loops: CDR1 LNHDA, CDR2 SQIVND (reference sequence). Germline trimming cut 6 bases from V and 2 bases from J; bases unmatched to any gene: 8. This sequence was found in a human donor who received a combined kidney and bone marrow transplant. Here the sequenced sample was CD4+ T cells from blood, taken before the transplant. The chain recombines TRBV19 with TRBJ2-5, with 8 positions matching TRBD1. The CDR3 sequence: CASSPDTGGQETQYF. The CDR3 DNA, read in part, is TGTGCCAGTAGCCCTGATACAGGGGGACAAGAGACC.